This TCR beta chain was sequenced for a study of Ad26.COV2.S vaccination and SARS-CoV-2 variants. Study context: Once, or twice with 56 days between doses, Ad26.COV2.S was given intramuscularly. Study results and caveats: Analyses that measured TCR breadth and depth may have underestimated total T cell responses. Breadth of non-spike TCRs did not differ between vaccinees and placebo recipients.

As concerns this clone: The antigen remains unidentified.

The CDR3 totals 16 residues. J lost 2 bases, V lost 0 bases, and 5 bases had no gene match. The assay was immunoSEQ multiplex PCR, and TCRdb's table has in-frame clones only and misses some. In the table there are about 470,000 clones, 90% of which are singletons. Noted treatment: 19 received Ad26.COV2.S at low or high dose, single or two shots; about 5 received placebo; per-sample allocation not given. The samples date from day 63 after the first vaccine or placebo injection. V is TRBV23-1 and J is TRBJ2-7; 9 bases line up with TRBD2. TRBV23-1 is placed among ORFs of uncertain function. Here the sequenced sample was peripheral blood, taken in a trial of Ad26.COV2.S vaccine versus placebo. This clonotype was sampled from a person between 18 and 65 years old who received the Ad26.COV2.S COVID-19 vaccine or a placebo. In nucleotides, the CDR3 is TGCGCCAGCAGTCAATCCCCAGCGGGAGGTCCCTACGAGCAGTACTTC. Encoded protein: CASSQSPAGGPYEQYF.